This entry concerns a single T cell receptor (beta chain). Its antigen remains unidentified. This entry comes from a study of T cell clonotyping in hematopoietic cell transplantation. Study context: Pretransplant recipient samples were taken after cytoreduction.

Study observations and caveats: Recipient TCR diversity dropped after transplant; expanded clonotypes rose from day 30 to 180.

The time point denotes: recipient sample about 28 days before transplant, after cytoreduction. The repertoire was sequenced with immunoSEQ multiplex PCR; TCRdb's copy has only in-frame clones and lacks some. The table records roughly 34,000 clones, about 95% of them present only once. This CDR3 is built from 15 residues. The germline V gene has CDR1 LNHNV and CDR2 YYDKDF (reference sequence). V shed 4 bases and J shed 1 base, with 8 bases lying between them. The source material was peripheral blood mononuclear cells, sampled before stem cell transplant. The origin of this receptor is a man between 40 and 49 years old with chronic myeloid leukemia. Some clones in this sample may be carry-over from other donors' samples. J is TRBJ2-6 and V is TRBV15, with D perhaps TRBD1 (6 bases). For the CDR3, the DNA is TGTGCCACCAGCAACGGACAGTCTGGGGCCAACGTCCTGACTTTC. Amino acid sequence: CATSNGQSGANVLTF. Based on the CDR3 plus reference TRBV15 and TRBJ2-6, the full variable domain is DAMVIQNPRYQVTQFGKPVTLSCSQTLNHNVMYWYQQKSSQAPKLLFHYYDKDFNNEADTPDNFQSRRPNTSFCFLDIRSPGLGDTAMYLCATSNGQSGANVLTFGAGSRLTVL.